The 13 T cell receptor beta chains presented below share a single source sample, sequenced in a study of blood T cell repertoires in COVID-19. The protocol was immunoSEQ multiplex PCR, while the TCRdb copy is restricted to in-frame clones and leaves out a portion. The sample lists over 150,000 clones; approximately 82% were seen once. The sample was peripheral blood. These receptors were obtained from a human donor with acute or convalescent COVID-19. The donor label of this sample is uncertain.

This chain joins TRBV15 and TRBJ2-7; D is undetermined. V was cut by 3 bases and J by 1 base, with 7 bases left in between. The CDR3 consists of 13 residues. The germline CDR1 and CDR2 sequences are LNHNV and YYDKDF (reference sequence). CDR3 residues: CATSRRESYEQYF. The CDR3 DNA is TGTGCCACCAGCAGGAGAGAATCCTACGAGCAGTACTTC. Variable domain in full (rest from reference TRBV15 and TRBJ2-7): DAMVIQNPRYQVTQFGKPVTLSCSQTLNHNVMYWYQQKSSQAPKLLFHYYDKDFNNEADTPDNFQSRRPNTSFCFLDIRSPGLGDTAMYLCATSRRESYEQYFGPGTRLTVT.

V and J are TRBV27 and TRBJ1-3; D not resolved. The V and J ends lost 2 bases and 0 bases respectively, with 8 bases between them. CDR1 and CDR2 (germline): MNHEY, SMNVEV (reference sequence). This CDR3 has 15 residues. The DNA for the CDR3 is TGTGCCAGCAGTTTACACTTGAGCTCTGGAAACACCATATATTTT. Protein product: CASSLHLSSGNTIYF.

The chain carries TRBV7-9 and TRBJ1-2; D is uncertain. Trimming pared 2 bases from V and 2 bases from J, leaving 3 bases between. The germline gives CDR1 SEHNR, CDR2 FQNEAQ (reference sequence). The CDR3 covers 12 residues. CDR3 nucleotides: TGTGCCAGCAGCTTACTAAACTATGGCTACACCTTC. Its translation is CASSLLNYGYTF.

The chain has TRBV5-1 and TRBJ2-2, with D unresolved. The CDR3 extends over 15 amino acids. V lost 2 bases, J lost 2 bases, and 10 bases lay in between. The germline CDR1 and CDR2 sequences are SGHRS and YFSETQ. CDR3 bases: TGCGCCAGCAGCTTCCCCGAGGCTAACACCGGGGAGCTGTTTTTT. Translating gives CASSFPEANTGELFF. Drawing the rest from reference TRBV5-1 and TRBJ2-2, the complete variable domain is KAGVTQTPRYLIKTRGQQVTLSCSPISGHRSVSWYQQTPGQGLQFLFEYFSETQRNKGNFPGRFSGRQFSNSRSEMNVSTLELGDSALYLCASSFPEANTGELFFGEGSRLTVL.

The chain combines TRBV18 with TRBJ1-2; TRBD1 agrees at 7 bases. The V segment lost 6 bases and the J segment 0 bases; nucleotides outside the gene matches: 7. There are 15 residues in the CDR3. Germline V gene sequence: CDR1 KGHSH, CDR2 LQKENI. CDR3 coding DNA: TGTGCCAGCTCCCGGGACAGAGAAACTAACTATGGCTACACCTTC. The encoded protein is CASSRDRETNYGYTF.

This clone was seen a handful of times. The J gene is TRBJ1-2, the V gene TRBV27, with D possibly being TRBD1 (6 bases). Deletions cut 1 base from V and 7 bases from J, with 10 bases between. This CDR3 spans 13 amino acids. Germline CDR1 MNHEY, CDR2 SMNVEV (reference sequence). The CDR3 DNA sequence: TGTGCCAGCAGTTTATACAGGGACGGTGGCTACACCTTC. The encoded protein is CASSLYRDGGYTF.

The chain is built from TRBV5-1 and TRBJ2-5; possible D gene TRBD2, 7 bases. There are 15 residues in the CDR3. From germline, CDR1 is SGHRS and CDR2 YFSETQ. With 5 bases removed from V and 1 base from J, the gap between germline ends came to 15 bases. The CDR3, as DNA: TGCGCCAGCAGAAAAGGGGGAGGGGGCCAAGAGACCCAGTACTTC. Translating gives CASRKGGGGQETQYF.

The chain has TRBV11-2 and TRBJ1-4, with 8 bases that match TRBD1. The germline V gene encodes CDR1 SGHAT and CDR2 FQNNGV. This CDR3 region has 15 residues. J was trimmed by 5 bases and V by 2 bases; bases with no gene match: 4. The chain's CDR3 is CASSLNRGGNEKLFF. CDR3 sequence (DNA): TGTGCCAGCAGCTTAAACAGGGGGGGAAATGAAAAACTGTTTTTT.

V gene TRBV6-5 combines with J gene TRBJ1-5; 7 bases match TRBD1. This CDR3 has 16 residues. Germline V gives CDR1 MNHEY, CDR2 SVGAGI. Trimming removed 6 bases from V and 0 bases from J; junction bases left unmatched: 8. DNA for the CDR3: TGTGCCAGCAGGTACACCTCAGGGGGTAGCAATCAGCCCCAGCATTTT. Translating gives CASRYTSGGSNQPQHF.

CDR3 sequence reads: CASSQEIGGGFYEQYF. DNA for the CDR3: TGCGCCAGCAGCCAAGAAATAGGGGGCGGATTCTACGAGCAGTACTTC. V usage is TRBV4-3 and J usage is TRBJ2-7; TRBD1 aligns across 7 bases. V dropped 0 bases and J dropped 3; count of bases not matched to a gene: 8. This CDR3 spans 16 amino acids. CDR1 LGHNA and CDR2 YSLEER come from the germline V gene.

There are a few counts of this clone. This chain's CDR3 is CASSQFPGTQYF. The CDR3 DNA reads TGTGCCAGCAGCCAGTTCCCAGGTACGCAGTATTTT. This chain joins TRBV3-1 (or the pseudogene TRBV3-2) and TRBJ2-3; the D is unclear. There are 12 residues in the CDR3. V lost 3 bases and J 8 bases, leaving 9 bases between the germline ends. Germline assignment: CDR1 LGHDT and CDR2 YNNKEL (reference sequence).

The gene calls are TRBV5-6 and TRBJ1-2; D is uncertain. CDR3 size: 14 residues. V dropped 5 bases and J dropped 4 bases, with 15 bases sitting between them. Germline V CDR1 and CDR2: SGHDT, YYEEEE. The CDR3 DNA reads TGTGCCAGCAGTCAAATCCCCTTCGGCTATGGCTACACCTTC. Translated: CASSQIPFGYGYTF.

This chain connects TRBV30 to TRBJ2-7; maybe TRBD2 (5 bases). CDR1 and CDR2 from the germline V gene are GTSNPN and SVGIG (reference sequence). The CDR3 is 12 amino acids. The V gene lost 0 bases and the J gene lost 3 bases, with 6 bases spanning the gap. The CDR3 coding sequence is TGTGCCTGGAGTGTACTAGGCTACGAGCAGTACTTC. Translation: CAWSVLGYEQYF. Full variable domain (missing parts from reference TRBV30 and TRBJ2-7): SQTIHQWPATLVQPVGSPLSLECTVEGTSNPNLYWYRQAAGRGLQLLFYSVGIGQISSEVPQNLSASRPQDRQFILSSKKLLLSDSGFYLCAWSVLGYEQYFGPGTRLTVT.